This passage covers 10 T cell receptor beta chains from one sample sequenced in a study of cytomegalovirus exposure and HLA in healthy donors (dated by TCRdb to about 2017). The method behind the library was the immunoSEQ multiplex PCR assay. For the multiplex PCR, a mixture combining 60 forward primers for TCR Vbeta segments and 13 reverse primers for TCR Jbeta segments was used. TCRdb stores this immuneACCESS table with in-frame sequences only. Part of the clones is absent; in the studies checked, under half of the shortfall reflects unresolved V genes, and no reason is known for the rest. For this sample the table gives just over 150,000 clones, of which around four fifths were detected only once. The top ten clonotypes cover under 2.5% of the sample. The sequencing sample was made of PBMCs. These receptors came from a female donor in good health and CMV-seronegative.

The rearrangement uses TRBV5-5 and TRBJ1-1; 7 bases align to TRBD1. Germline CDR1 reads SGHKS; CDR2 reads YYEKEE (reference sequence). Trimming cost V 0 bases and J 0 bases; bases outside gene matches: 5. This CDR3 comprises 16 residues. This CDR3 is CASSLAGQILNTEAFF. CDR3 DNA: TGTGCCAGCAGCTTGGCGGGACAGATATTGAACACTGAAGCTTTCTTT.

This clone was counted only a few times. The chain recombines TRBV5-1 with TRBJ2-7, with a weak D call TRBD1 (6 bases). This CDR3 region has 12 residues. Looked up from germline, CDR1 is SGHRS and CDR2 is YFSETQ. Deletions cut 0 bases from V and 7 bases from J, with 8 bases between. CDR3 bases: TGCGCCAGCAGCTTGGAAGGGGGAGAGCAGTACTTC. This sequence encodes CASSLEGGEQYF.

Worth noting for this clone: Other DNA sequences in the same sample also yield this CDR3. The genes are TRBV4-1 and TRBJ1-5; 9 bases are shared with TRBD1. This CDR3 has 16 amino acids. The V and J ends lost 1 base and 5 bases, in that order; junction bases with no gene match: 6. CDR1 is MGHRA and CDR2 is YSYEKL in the germline V gene. CDR3 residues: CASSQGDRVRDQPQHF. CDR3 bases: TGCGCCAGCAGCCAAGGGGACAGGGTCAGGGATCAGCCCCAGCATTTT.

This CDR3 reads CASSLVGRDSYEQYF. In DNA, the CDR3 is TGTGCCAGCAGCTTAGTGGGCAGGGACTCCTACGAGCAGTACTTC. This chain uses TRBV11-2 with TRBJ2-7; TRBD1 is a possible D gene (5 bases). V was trimmed by 1 base and J by 0 bases, leaving 10 bases between them. The germline CDR1 and CDR2 sequences are SGHAT and FQNNGV. The CDR3 runs to 15 residues.

The genes are TRBV18 and TRBJ1-3, with D uncertain. CDR3 length: 16 residues. Germline CDR1 is KGHSH and CDR2 is LQKENI. Trimming removed 0 bases from V and 0 bases from J, with 9 bases in between. The CDR3 bases are TGTGCCAGCTCACCACCGGAGGTTAGCTCTGGAAACACCATATATTTT. Translating it yields CASSPPEVSSGNTIYF.

Remarks on this clone: Other nucleotide sequences in the sample specify the same CDR3. The V and J genes are TRBV11-2 and TRBJ2-7, with 10 positions matching TRBD2. The CDR3 is made up of 14 amino acids. After removal of 1 base from V and 4 bases from J, the junction contained 1 base not matched to a gene. Germline V lookup: CDR1 SGHAT, CDR2 FQNNGV. The CDR3 DNA reads TGTGCCAGCAGCTTAGTAGCGGGAGGTTACGAGCAGTACTTC. Protein product: CASSLVAGGYEQYF.

This chain links TRBV10-3 with TRBJ2-1; 11 bases match TRBD2. This CDR3 is 16 amino acids long. V shed 3 bases and J 10 bases; nucleotides not matched to a gene: 11. In germline, CDR1 is ENHRY, CDR2 SYGVKD. The CDR3 nucleotides are TGTGCCATCAGTGATTGGATAGCGGGAGGGCCTAGAGAGCAGTTCTTC. This translates into CAISDWIAGGPREQFF.

The chain joins TRBV4-1 to TRBJ1-2, with D possibly TRBD1 on 6 matching bases. V lost 1 base and J lost 5, with 14 bases in between. This CDR3 has 15 amino acids. The germline V gene encodes CDR1 MGHRA and CDR2 YSYEKL. CDR3 sequence (DNA): TGCGCCAGCAGCCAAGGGCCAGGGGCAGGGTATGGCTACACCTTC. It is translated as CASSQGPGAGYGYTF.

The chain recombines TRBV5-5 with TRBJ2-2; no reliable D call. Trimming took 0 bases from V and 1 from J, leaving 4 bases between them. Per germline, CDR1 SGHKS and CDR2 YYEKEE (reference sequence). The CDR3 is 14 amino acids. The CDR3 region is CASSLGGNTGELFF. For the CDR3, the DNA is TGTGCCAGCAGCTTGGGCGGGAACACCGGGGAGCTGTTTTTT.

This chain joins TRBV27 and TRBJ2-7; TRBD2 might be the D (5 bases). CDR1 is MNHEY, CDR2 SMNVEV, per germline (reference sequence). V lost 8 bases, J lost 2 bases, and 13 bases lay in between. The CDR3 is made up of 13 amino acids. CDR3 loop: CASALGSAYEQYF. The CDR3 DNA reads TGTGCCAGCGCCCTAGGGAGCGCCTACGAGCAGTACTTC.